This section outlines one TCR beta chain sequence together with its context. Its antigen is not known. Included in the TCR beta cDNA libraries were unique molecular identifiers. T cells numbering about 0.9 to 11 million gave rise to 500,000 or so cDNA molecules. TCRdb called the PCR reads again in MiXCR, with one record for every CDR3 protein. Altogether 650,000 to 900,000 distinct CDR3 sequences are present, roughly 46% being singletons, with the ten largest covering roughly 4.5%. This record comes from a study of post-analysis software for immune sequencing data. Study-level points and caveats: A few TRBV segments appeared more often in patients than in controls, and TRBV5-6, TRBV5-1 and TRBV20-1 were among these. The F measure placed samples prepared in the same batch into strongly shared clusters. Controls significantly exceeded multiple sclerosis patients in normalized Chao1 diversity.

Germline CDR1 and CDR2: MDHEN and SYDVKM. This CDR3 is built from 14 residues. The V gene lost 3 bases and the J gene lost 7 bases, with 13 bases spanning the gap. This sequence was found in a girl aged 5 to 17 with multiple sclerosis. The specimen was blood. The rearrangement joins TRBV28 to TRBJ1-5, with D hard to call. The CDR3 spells CASSFDSPGQPQHF. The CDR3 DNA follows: TGTGCCAGCAGTTTCGACTCCCCCGGGCAGCCCCAGCATTTT.